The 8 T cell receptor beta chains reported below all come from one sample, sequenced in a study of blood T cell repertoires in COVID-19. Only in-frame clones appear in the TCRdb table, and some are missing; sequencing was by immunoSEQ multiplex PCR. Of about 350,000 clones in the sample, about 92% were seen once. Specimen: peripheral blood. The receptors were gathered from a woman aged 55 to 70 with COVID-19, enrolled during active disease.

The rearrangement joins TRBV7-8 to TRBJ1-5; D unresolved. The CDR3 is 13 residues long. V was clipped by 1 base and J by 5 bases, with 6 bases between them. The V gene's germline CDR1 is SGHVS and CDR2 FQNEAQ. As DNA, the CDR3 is TGTGCCAGCAGCTTAGGAGTCTATCAGCCCCAGCATTTT. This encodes CASSLGVYQPQHF.

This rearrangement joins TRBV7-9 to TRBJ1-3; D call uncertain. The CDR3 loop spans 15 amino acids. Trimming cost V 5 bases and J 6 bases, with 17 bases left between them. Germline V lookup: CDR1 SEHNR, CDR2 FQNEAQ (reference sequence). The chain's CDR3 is CASSPPQEVLNTIYF. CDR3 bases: TGTGCCAGCAGCCCGCCTCAGGAGGTTCTAAACACCATATATTTT.

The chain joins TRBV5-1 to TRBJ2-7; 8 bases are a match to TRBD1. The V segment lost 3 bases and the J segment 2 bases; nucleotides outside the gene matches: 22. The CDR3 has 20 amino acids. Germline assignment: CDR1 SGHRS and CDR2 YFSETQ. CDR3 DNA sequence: TGCGCCAGCAGCTCACTTCACCAACCGACAGGGGCCCGGAACCCCTACGAGCAGTACTTC. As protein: CASSSLHQPTGARNPYEQYF. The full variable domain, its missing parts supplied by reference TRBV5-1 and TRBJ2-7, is KAGVTQTPRYLIKTRGQQVTLSCSPISGHRSVSWYQQTPGQGLQFLFEYFSETQRNKGNFPGRFSGRQFSNSRSEMNVSTLELGDSALYLCASSSLHQPTGARNPYEQYFGPGTRLTVT.

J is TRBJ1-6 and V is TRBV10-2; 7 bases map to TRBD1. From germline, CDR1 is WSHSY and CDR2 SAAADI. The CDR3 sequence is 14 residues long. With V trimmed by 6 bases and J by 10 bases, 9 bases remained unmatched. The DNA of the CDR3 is TGCGCCAGCAGAACGACAGGGTTGGGCTCACCCCTCCACTTT. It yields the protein CASRTTGLGSPLHF.

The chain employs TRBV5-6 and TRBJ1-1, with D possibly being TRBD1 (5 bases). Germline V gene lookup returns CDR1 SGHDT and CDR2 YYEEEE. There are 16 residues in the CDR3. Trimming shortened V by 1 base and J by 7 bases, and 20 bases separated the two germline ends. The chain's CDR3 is CASSLQGLGYVSEAFF. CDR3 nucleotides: TGTGCCAGCAGCTTGCAGGGACTGGGTTATGTTAGTGAAGCTTTCTTT.

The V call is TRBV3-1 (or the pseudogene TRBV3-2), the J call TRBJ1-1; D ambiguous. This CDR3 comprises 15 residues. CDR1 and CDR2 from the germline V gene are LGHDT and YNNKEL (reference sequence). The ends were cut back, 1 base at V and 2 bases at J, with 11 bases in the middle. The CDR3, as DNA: TGTGCCAGCAGCCAAGGACATTCCGGAAACACTGAAGCTTTCTTT. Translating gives CASSQGHSGNTEAFF.

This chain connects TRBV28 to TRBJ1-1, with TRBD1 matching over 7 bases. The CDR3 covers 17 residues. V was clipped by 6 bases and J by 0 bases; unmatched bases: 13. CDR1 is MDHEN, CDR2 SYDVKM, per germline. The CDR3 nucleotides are TGTGCCAGCAGATTAACAGGGGCGAGTCAAATGAACACTGAAGCTTTCTTT. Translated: CASRLTGASQMNTEAFF.

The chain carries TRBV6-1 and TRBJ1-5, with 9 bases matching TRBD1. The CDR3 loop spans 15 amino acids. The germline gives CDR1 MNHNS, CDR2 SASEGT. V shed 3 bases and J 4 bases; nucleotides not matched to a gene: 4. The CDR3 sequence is CASSDDRGINQPQHF. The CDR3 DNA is TGTGCCAGCAGTGATGACAGGGGGATTAATCAGCCCCAGCATTTT.